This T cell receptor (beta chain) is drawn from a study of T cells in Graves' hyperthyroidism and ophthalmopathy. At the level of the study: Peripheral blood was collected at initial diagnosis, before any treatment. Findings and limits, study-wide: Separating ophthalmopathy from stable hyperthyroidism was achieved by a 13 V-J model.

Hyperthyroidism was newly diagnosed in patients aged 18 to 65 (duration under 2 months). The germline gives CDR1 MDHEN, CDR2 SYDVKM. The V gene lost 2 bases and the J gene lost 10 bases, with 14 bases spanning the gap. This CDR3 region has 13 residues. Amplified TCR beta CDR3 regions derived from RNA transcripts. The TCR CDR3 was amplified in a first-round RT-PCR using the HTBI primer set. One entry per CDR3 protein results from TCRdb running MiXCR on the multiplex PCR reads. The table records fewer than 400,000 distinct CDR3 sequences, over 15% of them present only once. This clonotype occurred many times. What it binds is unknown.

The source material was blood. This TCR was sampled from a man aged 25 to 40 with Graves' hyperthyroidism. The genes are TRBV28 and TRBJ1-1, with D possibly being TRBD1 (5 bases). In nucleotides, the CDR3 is TGTGCCAGCAGTTTAGTGAGGGGTCAAGGAGCTTTCTTT. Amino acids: CASSLVRGQGAFF.